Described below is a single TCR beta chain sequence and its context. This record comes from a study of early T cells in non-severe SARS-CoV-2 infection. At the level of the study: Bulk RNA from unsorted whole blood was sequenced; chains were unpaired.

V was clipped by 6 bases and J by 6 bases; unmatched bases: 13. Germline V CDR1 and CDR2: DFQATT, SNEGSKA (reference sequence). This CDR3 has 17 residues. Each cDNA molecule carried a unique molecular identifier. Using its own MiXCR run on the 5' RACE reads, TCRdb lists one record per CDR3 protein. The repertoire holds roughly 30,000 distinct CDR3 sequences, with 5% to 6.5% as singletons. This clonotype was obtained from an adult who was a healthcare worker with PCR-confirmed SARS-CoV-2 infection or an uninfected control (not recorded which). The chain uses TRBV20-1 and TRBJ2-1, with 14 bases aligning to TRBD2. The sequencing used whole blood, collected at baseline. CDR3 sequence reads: CSAPTSGRAGYLNEQFF. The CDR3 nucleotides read TGCAGTGCGCCGACTAGCGGGAGGGCCGGGTATCTCAATGAGCAGTTCTTC.